A single sample is the source of the 9 T cell receptor beta chains below, sequenced in a study of early stage breast cancer tumors. Method: immunoSEQ multiplex PCR; TCRdb's copy keeps in-frame clones and lacks some. The sample holds 25,000 to 30,000 clones; 80% to 90% are singletons and the top ten take about a tenth. Sequencing was done on a sample of blood. Receptors were obtained from a person in their fifties or sixties with breast cancer.

The V gene is TRBV6-1, the J gene TRBJ1-2; D remains unclear. The CDR3 is made up of 13 amino acids. Trimming took 4 bases from V and 1 from J, leaving 7 bases between them. Germline V gene sequence: CDR1 MNHNS, CDR2 SASEGT. CDR3 nucleotides: TGTGCCAGCAGTGCCTGGGTTAACTATGGCTACACCTTC. This gives the protein CASSAWVNYGYTF.

The chain joins TRBV11-2 to TRBJ2-3; D remains unclear. The CDR3 is 14 amino acids. V lost 4 bases and J 1 base, leaving 9 bases between the germline ends. Germline V gene data show CDR1 as SGHAT and CDR2 as FQNNGV. The CDR3 bases are TGTGCCAGCAGCTCGATATACCGCACAGATACGCAGTATTTT. Translated, it gives CASSSIYRTDTQYF.

This clone was seen more than once but under ten times. The rearrangement links TRBV7-2 to TRBJ1-2, with a tentative D call TRBD1 (6 bases). Per germline, CDR1 SGHTA and CDR2 FQGNSA. Between the trimmed V and J ends, which lost 5 bases and 3 bases, there was a span of 13 bases. The CDR3 runs 14 residues. Here the CDR3 reads CASSPGVGDYGYTF. In nucleotides, the CDR3 is TGTGCCAGCAGCCCAGGGGTTGGCGACTATGGCTACACCTTC.

This clone turned up a few times. The V gene is TRBV5-6, the J gene TRBJ2-7; D not certain. The germline V gene encodes CDR1 SGHDT and CDR2 YYEEEE. CDR3 length: 13 amino acids. Trimming cost V 2 bases and J 6 bases, with 12 bases left between them. The CDR3 reads CASSLSSPGEQYF. As DNA, the CDR3 is TGTGCCAGCAGCTTAAGCAGCCCGGGCGAGCAGTACTTC.

The chain carries TRBV9 and TRBJ1-2; D possibly corresponds to TRBD1 (6 bases). This CDR3 comprises 15 residues. The germline V gene encodes CDR1 SGDLS and CDR2 YYNGEE. V gave up 3 bases and J gave up 5 bases, with 17 bases separating them. CDR3 nucleotide sequence: TGTGCCAGCAGCGGAGAGTTACAGGGTACTTATGGCTACACCTTC. Encoded protein: CASSGELQGTYGYTF.

The chain carries TRBV28 and TRBJ1-5, with 10 bases identical to TRBD1. The germline gives CDR1 MDHEN, CDR2 SYDVKM. Germline trimming cut 6 bases from V and 4 bases from J; bases unmatched to any gene: 3. The CDR3 contains 14 residues. The chain's CDR3 is CASSSGQGNQPQHF. Written as DNA, the CDR3 is TGTGCCAGCAGCTCGGGACAGGGGAATCAGCCCCAGCATTTT.

This clone showed up just once. The J gene is TRBJ1-2, the V gene TRBV9; tentatively, D is TRBD1 (6 bases). Looked up from germline, CDR1 is SGDLS and CDR2 is YYNGEE. The CDR3 is 15 residues long. Trimming stripped 4 bases from V and 5 bases from J, with 18 bases between. The CDR3 DNA is TGTGCCAGCAGCTCCTCCGGGGGGGCCCTATATGGCTACACCTTC. This encodes CASSSSGGALYGYTF.

The genes are TRBV19 and TRBJ2-7, with a weak D call TRBD1 (6 bases). Germline CDR1 is LNHDA and CDR2 is SQIVND (reference sequence). The CDR3 is made up of 13 amino acids. V was pared by 3 bases and J by 3 bases, with 9 bases between. CDR3 in DNA: TGTGCCAGTAGTATGATAGGGGGCTACGAGCAGTACTTC. Translating it yields CASSMIGGYEQYF. Full variable domain (missing parts from reference TRBV19 and TRBJ2-7): DGGITQSPKYLFRKEGQNVTLSCEQNLNHDAMYWYRQDPGQGLRLIYYSQIVNDFQKGDIAEGYSVSREKKESFPLTVTSAQKNPTAFYLCASSMIGGYEQYFGPGTRLTVT.

The chain couples TRBV28 to TRBJ1-2; TRBD1 is a possible D gene (5 bases). CDR1 and CDR2 (germline): MDHEN, SYDVKM. The CDR3 has 13 amino acids. V lost 4 bases to trimming and J lost 5 bases, with 11 bases between them. DNA for the CDR3: TGTGCCAGCAGTTCGGCAGGGCCATATGGCTACACCTTC. This encodes CASSSAGPYGYTF.